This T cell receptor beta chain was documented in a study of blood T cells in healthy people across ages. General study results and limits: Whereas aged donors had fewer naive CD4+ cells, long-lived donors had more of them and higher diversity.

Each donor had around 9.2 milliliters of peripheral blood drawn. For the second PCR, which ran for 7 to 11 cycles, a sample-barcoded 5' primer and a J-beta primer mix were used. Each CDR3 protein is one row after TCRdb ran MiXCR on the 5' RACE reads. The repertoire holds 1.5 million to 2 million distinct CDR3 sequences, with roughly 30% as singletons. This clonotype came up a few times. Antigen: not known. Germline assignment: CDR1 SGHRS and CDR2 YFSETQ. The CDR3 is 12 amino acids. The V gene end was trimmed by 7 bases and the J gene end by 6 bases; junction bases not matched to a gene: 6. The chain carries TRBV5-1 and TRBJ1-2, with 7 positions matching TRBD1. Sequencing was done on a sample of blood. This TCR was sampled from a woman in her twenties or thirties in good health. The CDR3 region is CASSGTEDGYTF. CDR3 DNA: TGCGCCAGCTCCGGGACAGAGGATGGCTACACCTTC.